The 18 T cell receptor beta chains below all came from one sample that was sequenced in a study of technical replicates of blood from several donors. Clones were sequenced by immunoSEQ multiplex PCR, and TCRdb holds only the in-frame ones, with some missing. The data contain 100,000 or so clones, nearly 96% of them singletons. Specimen: T cells isolated from PBMCs. Every receptor here comes from a human donor in good health.

This clone was seen a single time. This chain links TRBV30 with TRBJ2-7; 11 nucleotides match TRBD2. The ends lost 6 bases at V and 12 bases at J; junction bases unmatched: 7. The V gene's germline CDR1 is GTSNPN and CDR2 SVGIG (reference sequence). The CDR3 is made up of 11 amino acids. CDR3 sequence: CACLLAGETYF. The CDR3 DNA reads TGTGCCTGCCTACTAGCGGGGGAAACGTACTTC.

The rearrangement joins TRBV5-1 to TRBJ2-6; D is unresolved. Trimming left V 1 base short and J 2 bases short, with 4 bases between. The CDR3 runs to 14 residues. Germline loops: CDR1 SGHRS, CDR2 YFSETQ. CDR3 sequence (DNA): TGCGCCAGCAGCTTGCTTACTGGGGCCAACGTCCTGACTTTC. Amino acid sequence: CASSLLTGANVLTF. Full variable domain (rest looked up from reference TRBV5-1 and TRBJ2-6): KAGVTQTPRYLIKTRGQQVTLSCSPISGHRSVSWYQQTPGQGLQFLFEYFSETQRNKGNFPGRFSGRQFSNSRSEMNVSTLELGDSALYLCASSLLTGANVLTFGAGSRLTVL.

The chain uses TRBV15 and TRBJ2-7; a weak D match, TRBD2 (5 bases). Trimming removed 2 bases from V and 0 bases from J, with 8 bases in between. The germline V gene has CDR1 LNHNV and CDR2 YYDKDF (reference sequence). The CDR3 runs to 14 residues. For the CDR3, the DNA is TGTGCCACCAGCAGACAGCGGAGCTCCTACGAGCAGTACTTC. This codes for CATSRQRSSYEQYF.

This clone was counted a single time. The chain combines TRBV19 with TRBJ2-1, with D tentatively TRBD1 (5 bases). Trimming took 1 base from V and 1 from J, leaving 14 bases between them. Germline CDR1 LNHDA, CDR2 SQIVND (reference sequence). The CDR3 spans 17 residues. This CDR3 is CASSIGTFRVSYNEQFF. In nucleotides, the CDR3 is TGTGCCAGTAGTATAGGAACCTTCAGGGTTTCCTACAATGAGCAGTTCTTC.

The V and J genes are TRBV28 and TRBJ2-7; tentative D call: TRBD1 (7 bases). V lost 0 bases and J lost 5, with 14 bases in between. The CDR3 loop spans 15 amino acids. Germline values: CDR1 MDHEN, CDR2 SYDVKM. This CDR3 is CASSLWSGRGDEQYF. The DNA of the CDR3 is TGTGCCAGCAGTTTATGGTCGGGCAGGGGGGACGAGCAGTACTTC.

The V call is TRBV6-5, the J call TRBJ1-2; a possible D gene is TRBD1 (6 bases). CDR3 size: 14 residues. V gave up 1 base and J gave up 8 bases, with 14 bases separating them. Germline CDR1 reads MNHEY; CDR2 reads SVGAGI. The CDR3 nucleotides are TGTGCCAGCAGTTACTGGGGGGGGGCAGGGGGCTACACCTTC. Protein sequence: CASSYWGGAGGYTF.

The CDR3 is CASTPGQGYYEQFF. CDR3 nucleotides: TGTGCCAGTACACCGGGACAGGGGTATTATGAGCAGTTCTTC. V is TRBV27 and J is TRBJ2-1, with TRBD1 matching over 10 bases. Germline-derived CDR1 and CDR2 are MNHEY and SMNVEV (reference sequence). V lost 9 bases to trimming and J lost 8 bases; unmatched junction nucleotides: 10. This CDR3 comprises 14 residues.

Here the CDR3 DNA reads TGTGCCAGCAGCGTTGGACTAGCGGGATACAATGAGCAGTTCTTC. Protein product: CASSVGLAGYNEQFF. The chain recombines TRBV4-2 with TRBJ2-1; 12 bases are a match to TRBD2. V lost 5 bases to trimming and J lost 4 bases; unmatched junction nucleotides: 3. Germline V CDR1 and CDR2: LGHNA, YNFKEQ. There are 15 residues in the CDR3.

The chain has TRBV11-2 and TRBJ2-7, with TRBD2 matching over 12 bases. V lost 6 bases, J lost 4 bases, and 10 bases stayed unmatched. CDR1 SGHAT and CDR2 FQNNGV come from the germline V gene. This CDR3 spans 16 amino acids. The CDR3 nucleotides are TGTGCCAGCAGTGGACTAGCGGGAAGTTCCGCGTACGAGCAGTACTTC. As protein: CASSGLAGSSAYEQYF.

J is TRBJ1-2 and V is TRBV6-5, with D possibly being TRBD1 (5 bases). Trimming cost V 5 bases and J 5 bases, with 18 bases left between them. Germline CDR1 MNHEY, CDR2 SVGAGI. The CDR3 has 15 amino acids. The CDR3 spells CASSHNGGDVYGYTF. The CDR3 DNA reads as TGTGCCAGCAGTCACAATGGAGGGGACGTTTATGGCTACACCTTC.

The V call is TRBV23-1, the J call TRBJ2-1; no firm D call. TRBV23-1 is designated an ORF whose function remains uncertain. The CDR3 runs to 13 residues. The ends were cut back, 6 bases at V and 9 bases at J, with 15 bases in the middle. CDR3 sequence: CASRSTYSCEQFF. Here the CDR3 DNA reads TGCGCCAGCAGAAGCACCTATAGCTGTGAGCAGTTCTTC.

The rearrangement joins TRBV7-9 to TRBJ2-1, with a weak D call TRBD1 (6 bases). Trimming removed 1 base from V and 6 bases from J, with 7 bases in between. Per the germline V gene, CDR1 is SEHNR and CDR2 is FQNEAQ (reference sequence). CDR3 size: 13 residues. Here the CDR3 DNA reads TGTGCCAGCAGCTTAGTAGGGGGCAATGAGCAGTTCTTC. It is translated as CASSLVGGNEQFF.

The gene calls are TRBV7-9 and TRBJ2-3, with D possibly being TRBD2 (5 bases). The germline V and J ends were trimmed by 3 bases and 4 bases, with 8 bases remaining between them. This CDR3 region has 13 residues. In germline, CDR1 is SEHNR, CDR2 FQNEAQ (reference sequence). CDR3 amino acids: CASSLRASDTQYF. As DNA, the CDR3 is TGTGCCAGCAGCTTGCGGGCCTCAGATACGCAGTATTTT.

V gene TRBV4-1 combines with J gene TRBJ1-1; 8 bases match TRBD1. V gave up 2 bases and J gave up 0 bases; unmatched junction bases: 5. Germline V gene sequence: CDR1 MGHRA, CDR2 YSYEKL. CDR3 size: 16 residues. In DNA, the CDR3 is TGCGCCAGCAGCCAACAAAAGGACAGGGTGAACACTGAAGCTTTCTTT. This translates into CASSQQKDRVNTEAFF.

The chain is built from TRBV28 and TRBJ1-5; no definite D call. Trimming left V 5 bases short and J 7 bases short, with 9 bases between. The CDR3 length is 12 residues. Per germline, CDR1 MDHEN and CDR2 SYDVKM. CDR3 sequence: CASSPQRQPQHF. The CDR3 DNA reads as TGTGCCAGCAGTCCTCAGAGGCAGCCCCAGCATTTT. Drawing the rest from reference TRBV28 and TRBJ1-5, the complete variable domain is DVKVTQSSRYLVKRTGEKVFLECVQDMDHENMFWYRQDPGLGLRLIYFSYDVKMKEKGDIPEGYSVSREKKERFSLILESASTNQTSMYLCASSPQRQPQHFGDGTRLSIL.

The rearrangement uses TRBV6-1 and TRBJ2-7, with D uncertain. This CDR3 has 15 residues. Germline V gene data show CDR1 as MNHNS and CDR2 as SASEGT. V was clipped by 5 bases and J by 2 bases, with 16 bases between them. The CDR3 coding sequence is TGTGCCAGCAGTAATCTTTACAGCAGACCCTACGAGCAGTACTTC. It translates to CASSNLYSRPYEQYF.

The chain combines TRBV18 with TRBJ2-1, with 7 positions matching TRBD1. The CDR3 runs to 16 residues. The J segment lost 1 base and the V segment lost 0 bases, leaving 3 bases of the junction unmatched. Per the germline V gene, CDR1 is KGHSH and CDR2 is LQKENI. CDR3 nucleotides: TGTGCCAGCTCACCACCGACAGGGAATTCCTACAATGAGCAGTTCTTC. Translating it yields CASSPPTGNSYNEQFF.

This chain uses TRBV15 with TRBJ2-1, with D maybe TRBD1 (6 bases). Trimming removed 0 bases at V and 4 bases at J, with 22 bases between. The CDR3 runs to 19 residues. The V gene's germline CDR1 is LNHNV and CDR2 YYDKDF (reference sequence). CDR3 DNA: TGTGCCACCAGCAGAGAGCCTATGGGTGCGGACAGCTCTTACAATGAGCAGTTCTTC. It translates to CATSREPMGADSSYNEQFF.